This T cell receptor (beta chain) was captured in a study of cytomegalovirus exposure and HLA in healthy donors (dated by TCRdb to 2016 to 2017). Describing the broader study: An earlier analysis of some 600 of the donors reported approximately 260 Gb of sequence data and around 120 million unique TCR beta sequences obtained from 150 million to 200 million T cells. Around 330 gigabases of sequencing data and around 90 million unique TCR sequences made up an early release that covered under 750 HLA-typed donors. Of the roughly 410 genotyped donors, 81% were placed in the genetic ancestry cluster associated with self-reported Caucasian donors. The study aimed to test whether signatures of past pathogen exposure could be identified by cataloging public T cell receptors. Using immunosequencing, the study profiled T cell repertoires from approximately 700 subjects and related those repertoires to cytomegalovirus serostatus. Along with the roughly 700-subject first cohort, a separate validation cohort of over a hundred different subjects was used. To predict cytomegalovirus infection status, the study combined high-throughput TCR immunosequencing, statistical association of individual TCRs with disease status, and machine learning. A later analysis re-examined previously published TCR beta repertoires from 600 to 700 donors and added high-resolution HLA genotyping to investigate patterns of TCR occurrence. Rather than drawing on any new phenotypic data, the later analysis identified candidate immune exposures from TCR beta sequences and the way those sequences occurred across donors. In an earlier analysis of roughly 580 of the donors, high-throughput TCR beta sequencing was used to judge whether each TCR beta V gene segment behaved as functional or pseudogenic. Donor age, sex, ethnicity and CMV serostatus were compiled alongside the repertoire data. In a later genetic analysis, genome-wide SNP genotypes for about three fifths of the roughly 670 donors were used, and that subset was treated as a discovery cohort. Every repertoire in the discovery cohort had been generated on one and the same sequencing platform. Both class I and class II loci were covered by HLA typing, at four-digit resolution. Typing coverage varied by locus: roughly 629-640 donors for A, B, C, DRB1 and DQB1; more than 500 for DQA1; about 570 for DPA1; about 450 for DPB1. About five DR-DQ haplotypes were treated as single units for association and clustering because of strong linkage in the cohort. Across 398 genotyped donors of the cohort, an average of about 240,000 unique TCR beta nucleotide sequences per donor were sequenced, and about a sixth of those sequences were non-productive. What the study reported, not specific to this receptor: A further reported finding was that TCR beta sequences accurately predicted the HLA-A and HLA-B alleles for most subjects in the first cohort. In an earlier analysis of more than 500 of the donors, most TCR beta V segments appeared in productive rearrangements about 87% or about 30% of the time, broadly matching IMGT annotations. In a later analysis, 15,000 to 20,000 TCR beta sequences were associated with specific HLA alleles at a false discovery rate of 0.05. CMV serostatus was the only immune exposure information available for the cohort. In a later genetic analysis, a missense DCLRE1C variant was associated with V-gene and J-gene trimming of TCR beta chains, and the association was replicated in an independent cohort. A later analysis reported that several top co-occurrence clusters appeared linked to parvovirus B19, influenza, CMV and Epstein-Barr virus. When HLA alleles, especially DR and DQ, strongly co-occurred, TCR associations were difficult to assign to individual alleles. A later analysis found that HLA-associated TCR beta chains were more clonally expanded and had lower generation probabilities than equally common non-associated chains. A total of 150 or so TCR beta chains were listed by the study as associated with cytomegalovirus. Because counts were too low, seventeen rarely observed V segments, including chromosome 9 orphons, were left out of the earlier analysis of approximately 580 of the donors. A cluster of highly shared sequence variants was judged likely to represent a technical artifact of the sequencing pipeline. According to a later genetic analysis, donors in an Asian-associated ancestry cluster had fewer N-insertions in productive TCRs than the roughly 660-donor mean. The classifier was reported to diagnose cytomegalovirus status with high specificity and sensitivity in both the original cohort and the validation cohort. The authors suggested that the approach could potentially be extended to other disease states and immunological phenotypes. Only TCR beta chains were sequenced in this cohort, and the absence of alpha or paired-chain data limited detectable features. Most CMV-associated TCR beta chains appeared to be HLA-restricted in a later analysis, and the HLA associations seemed to be driven largely by CMV exposure. A few of the identified cytomegalovirus-associated TCR beta chains were confirmed in vitro to be specific for cytomegalovirus antigens. Some IMGT-functional V segments, including TRBV6-2 and TRBV6-3, could not be distinguished by the 87-base-pair reads and were therefore excluded. Linkage disequilibrium might explain the correlated functional status among segregating V segments, but an unknown experimental factor could not be ruled out. Sequencing depth was assumed to be roughly uniform across donors in the presence/absence analyses, though that assumption may not hold. Most TCR sequences were observed very rarely across donors, whereas some public TCRs were present in many individuals. In a later analysis, the rate of TCR association differed among HLA loci, with DRB1 alleles having the most associated TCRs and HLA-C alleles having the fewest. HLA typing was unavailable for some donors at each locus, so association tests used only the typed subset.

The V end loses 5 bases and the J end loses 6 bases, and a stretch of 16 bases separates them. The cysteine opens and the phenylalanine closes a CDR3 of 14 amino acids. This entry keeps only the CDR3 DNA: 42 bases, framed from base 1. CDR1 SGHTA and CDR2 FQGNSA were looked up in the germline V gene. A word on this clone: Its antigen is not yet known. Base quality data are lacking; no much larger clone is found one base away.

To prepare the library, the immunoSEQ multiplex PCR assay was applied. A mixture of 60 forward primers for TCR Vbeta segments and 13 reverse primers for TCR Jbeta segments was used in the multiplex PCR. A multiplex PCR assay on genomic DNA amplified the CDR3 region of rearranged TCR beta genes. The amplified TCR beta libraries were sequenced on the Illumina HiSeq System as 87-base-pair reads. The authors processed their data as follows. Across the 700 or so repertoires, a later analysis counted 75 million to 90 million unique TCR beta chains, 9 million to 14 million of which were shared by at least two donors. A nearest-neighbor algorithm error-corrected the raw reads and collapsed the reads into unique sequences, merging closely related sequences to remove PCR and sequencing errors. CDR3 sequences were aligned to IMGT reference sequences to assign V, D and J gene segments. For a sequence to be retained, a match of at least six nucleotides was required to both a V gene segment and a J gene segment. A rearrangement counted as productive if the CDR3 had no stop codons and remained in frame with V and J, and every other rearrangement counted as non-productive. CDR3 was defined according to IMGT convention as the region running from the second conserved V-encoded cysteine to the conserved J-encoded phenylalanine. The earlier analysis of about 530 of the donors excluded any sequence lacking an unambiguous match to a single V gene segment. In an earlier analysis of 587 of the donors, a V segment was called functional when productive rearrangements were above 56.7%, and segregating when the standard deviation between donors exceeded 5%. A statistical classification framework was built to diagnose cytomegalovirus status from the catalog of TCR beta chain sequences. In a later analysis, V and J genes were assigned by comparing TCR nucleotide sequences against IMGT/GENE-DB human TR gene sequences. In a later analysis, CDR3 sequences and most-parsimonious VDJ recombination scenarios were assigned using the TCRdist pipeline. In a later analysis, each TCR beta chain was defined by its CDR3 amino acid sequence together with its V-gene family, and reads lacking a unique V-gene family were excluded. A later analysis removed several hundred highly shared, low-generation-probability nucleotide sequences to deal with suspected cross-contamination and a sequencing artifact. For each public chain, a later analysis derived a clonal expansion index from normalized ranks of inferred template counts within each repertoire. In a later analysis, generation probabilities were computed with a VDJ recombination model fitted to out-of-frame rearrangements, and the resulting probabilities were checked against IGoR. Hypergeometric tests were used in a later analysis to score TCR-TCR, TCR-HLA and TCR-CMV co-occurrence, with a repertoire-size bias correction applied to the TCR pairs. To estimate false discovery rates, a later analysis permuted the HLA or CMV assignments 20 times. In a later analysis, co-occurring TCRs were grouped using DBSCAN, and TCRdist sequence similarity was added for clustering within HLA-allele-positive subsets. Repertoires with fewer than 30,000 or more than 120,000 public chains, plus five repertoires with anomalous nucleotide sharing, were excluded from co-occurrence clustering. In TCRdb, the immuneACCESS table is reduced to in-frame sequences with V and J assigned. These tables do not hold every clone; where another copy was compared, an unresolved V gene accounts for under half, and the others remain unexplained. V, J and clone size are taken as reported in that table, and D and trimming were inferred from the DNA itself. The sample profile shows 100,000 to 150,000 clones; roughly 80% of them were found once. Around 9.5% of the sample goes to the ten largest clones.

In total, approximately 700 healthy bone marrow donors made up the cohort. At the time of sampling, every cohort member was nominally healthy, though immune exposures that went unrecorded were likely present. The donor tested CMV seropositive, placing the donor among the roughly 270 seropositive members of the cohort. A peripheral blood sample was provided by each donor, and peripheral blood mononuclear cells were used for TCR beta sequencing. The Qiagen DNeasy Blood Extraction Kit was used to extract genomic DNA from the blood cell samples. The chain was built from TRBV7-2 and TRBJ1-1, with a tentative D gene TRBD1 over 5 matching bases. The sequence was obtained from a female donor in good health and CMV-seropositive. The sequenced sample was PBMCs. The CDR3 loop reads CASSLQVRLAEAFF. The nucleotide sequence reads as follows: TGTGCCAGCAGCCTACAGGTCCGTTTGGCTGAAGCTTTCTTT.